This T cell receptor beta chain emerged from a study of T cells after yellow fever vaccination. Whole-study results and caveats: Reappearing after the booster were most of the clones from primary vaccination (about 95% CD4, approximately 86% CD8). Repertoires sorted by FACS could include abundant clonotypes that are contaminants from the bulk population.

One entry per CDR3 protein, called by TCRdb with MiXCR from the 5' RACE reads. The data hold some 200,000 distinct CDR3 sequences, with approximately 3.3% observed a single time. V lost 0 bases and J lost 5, with 15 bases in between. Germline-derived CDR1 and CDR2 are SGDLS and YYNGEE. This CDR3 spans 16 amino acids. Notes on this clonotype: Its antigen is currently unknown.

The sequencing used CD4+ T cells sorted from PBMCs, collected 10 days after the yellow fever booster vaccination. V is TRBV9 and J is TRBJ2-1; D possibly corresponds to TRBD1 (5 bases). This sequence originates from a man younger than 35 who received the YFV17D yellow fever vaccine. The CDR3, as DNA: TGTGCCAGCAGCGTAGCAGGGCAGGGTGGGGACAATGAGCAGTTCTTC. This codes for CASSVAGQGGDNEQFF.